A selection of T cell receptor beta chains follows, all from one sample in a study of T-cell memory formation after mild COVID-19. MiXCR, applied by TCRdb to the 5' RACE reads, yields one record per CDR3 protein. Among fewer than 550,000 distinct CDR3 sequences listed, 20% were seen once. Sequencing was performed on PBMCs or a T cell subset sorted from them (not recorded which). The source is an adult woman who had mild COVID-19 (a few samples of this study predate the infection). Cell type and time point are not known. Each CDR3 is given without its conserved first and last residue.

j_gene	v_gene	CDR3aa
TRBJ2-1	TRBV5-1	ASSLLDRGINEQF
TRBJ2-1	TRBV12-3/TRBV12-4	ASSPRKDGVNNEQF
TRBJ1-5	TRBV24-1	ATSDQDRGNQPQH
TRBJ2-7	TRBV27	ASSFDSPSYEQY
TRBJ1-2	TRBV7-6	ASSLLGGHGYT
TRBJ1-3	TRBV3-1	ASSHSGTGLSGNTIY
TRBJ1-5	TRBV7-9	ASSSGQGYGQPQH
TRBJ2-3	TRBV11-2	ASSSPTSGRRTDTQY
TRBJ2-2	TRBV7-6	ASSSIVDIPGELF
TRBJ1-2	TRBV20-1	SARTGGAGYGYT
TRBJ2-3	TRBV19	ASSSPSGRPSTDTQY
TRBJ2-7	TRBV6-2/TRBV6-3	ASRRTSWVRYEQY
TRBJ2-3	TRBV12-3/TRBV12-4	ASRQPPLKQY
TRBJ2-7	TRBV6-6	ASGVGAAEQY
TRBJ1-1	TRBV18	ASSPDPSREAF
TRBJ1-2	TRBV7-9	ASASGRLRYGYT
TRBJ2-3	TRBV12-3/TRBV12-4	ASSLRPLAGGTDTQY
TRBJ2-1	TRBV12-3/TRBV12-4	ASRSGGAYNEQF
TRBJ2-3	TRBV7-3	ASALGPYNTQY
TRBJ1-1	TRBV6-2/TRBV6-3	ASTRPGQNTEAF
TRBJ2-1	TRBV20-1	SARSDLAGENDEQF
TRBJ2-1	TRBV24-1	ATSEGYPNEQF
TRBJ1-1	TRBV18	ASSPRVGSTEAF
TRBJ1-6	TRBV5-1	ASGQGVGYNSPLH
TRBJ2-7	TRBV18	ASSIRQGFYEQY
TRBJ1-5	TRBV5-1	ASSWGQGADQPQH
TRBJ1-6	TRBV27	ASSPTGGSPLH
TRBJ2-3	TRBV7-2	ASSLQRDMFTDTQY
TRBJ2-7	TRBV5-1	ASSEAGGPYEQY
TRBJ2-2	TRBV7-2	ASTDRYTGELF
TRBJ1-5	TRBV6-5	ASADRGGQPQH
TRBJ2-1	TRBV4-1	ASSLLGGGRTYNEQF
TRBJ1-1	TRBV6-5	ASSNGTALQRKPLEAF
TRBJ1-1	TRBV7-8	ASSLRDRVLSIEAF
TRBJ2-3	TRBV5-1	ASSLDGRGGSDTQY
TRBJ1-2	TRBV5-4	ASSLEGGLPGTNYGYT
TRBJ2-7	TRBV7-9	ASNPGGLLYEQY
TRBJ2-1	TRBV12-3/TRBV12-4	ASSLLGNRGNEQF
TRBJ2-1	TRBV11-2	ASGGPQSSYNEQF
TRBJ2-7	TRBV20-1	SARPPGLAYEQY